This T cell receptor (beta chain) appears in the sequencing data of a study of T cell changes during pregnancy in multiple sclerosis. From germline, CDR1 is MNHEY and CDR2 SMNVEV (reference sequence). V lost 7 bases and J lost 2; bases outside the gene matches: 2. The CDR3 is 13 residues long. Here immunoSEQ multiplex PCR was the method, and the copy in TCRdb shows in-frame clones only, minus some. This table holds about 55,000 clones, 94% found once. This chain joins TRBV27 and TRBJ2-7; TRBD2 agrees at 10 bases. The receptor's source is a female donor with multiple sclerosis, enrolled in a pregnancy study. This specimen consisted of CD8+ T cells from peripheral blood mononuclear cells, obtained in the third trimester of pregnancy. The CDR3 protein is CASKREGTYEQYF. In nucleotides, the CDR3 is TGTGCCAGCAAGCGGGAGGGTACCTACGAGCAGTACTTC.